Below, 9 T cell receptor beta chains from the same sample are listed, as sequenced in a study of breast tumors, draining lymph nodes, adjacent tissues. A single record per CDR3 protein comes from TCRdb applying MiXCR to the multiplex PCR reads. The sample lists approximately 130,000 distinct CDR3 sequences, 21% occurring once. The lymph nodes were axillary draining lymph nodes from breast cancer patients. Sequences were obtained from axillary lymph node tissue. These TCRs come from a female donor with breast cancer. Some clones in this sample may be carry-over from other donors' samples.

This clonotype was recorded at least ten times. The chain recombines TRBV30 with TRBJ2-7; the D gene is possibly TRBD1 (7 bases). Trimming took 3 bases from V and 10 from J, leaving 13 bases between them. There are 11 residues in the CDR3. Germline-derived CDR1 and CDR2 are GTSNPN and SVGIG (reference sequence). In nucleotides, the CDR3 is TGTGCCTGGAGGGACAGGAGGGCTCAGTACTTC. Its translation: CAWRDRRAQYF.

CDR3 protein: CASSVRRLAGGNEQFF. CDR3 sequence (DNA): TGTGCCAGCAGCGTTCGACGACTAGCGGGAGGGAATGAGCAGTTCTTC. J is TRBJ2-1 and V is TRBV3-1; TRBD2 aligns across 14 bases. J was trimmed by 7 bases and V by 5 bases; bases with no gene match: 7. CDR1 and CDR2 (germline): LGHDT, YNNKEL (reference sequence). The CDR3 runs 16 residues.

This clonotype was recorded at least ten times. The V gene is TRBV24-1, the J gene TRBJ2-5, with 9 nucleotides matching TRBD1. The CDR3 contains 16 residues. The germline gives CDR1 KGHDR, CDR2 SFDVKD. V was clipped by 2 bases and J by 1 base; unmatched bases: 4. CDR3 residues: CATSDSPTGGQETQYF. The DNA of the CDR3 is TGTGCCACCAGTGATTCCCCGACAGGGGGCCAAGAGACCCAGTACTTC.

This clonotype was counted many times. The chain employs TRBV19 and TRBJ1-2, with a possible D match to TRBD1 (6 bases). Germline CDR1 and CDR2: LNHDA and SQIVND (reference sequence). This CDR3 region has 13 residues. The germline V and J ends were trimmed by 3 bases and 4 bases, with 9 bases remaining between them. CDR3 sequence: CASSIGQSYGYTF. CDR3 sequence (DNA): TGTGCCAGTAGTATCGGACAGAGCTATGGCTACACCTTC.

This clonotype was counted many times. The CDR3 DNA sequence: TGTGCCCTTAGCGGGAACCAAGAGACCCAGTACTTC. Encoded protein: CALSGNQETQYF. The gene calls are TRBV30 and TRBJ2-5; 8 nucleotides align to TRBD2. CDR3 length: 12 amino acids. Germline loops: CDR1 GTSNPN, CDR2 SVGIG (reference sequence). V lost 8 bases and J lost 0; bases outside the gene matches: 2.

There are many counts of this clonotype. This chain joins TRBV19 and TRBJ2-1; TRBD1 might be the D (5 bases). The V gene lost 5 bases and the J gene lost 8 bases, with 13 bases spanning the gap. The CDR3 extends over 13 amino acids. Germline V lookup: CDR1 LNHDA, CDR2 SQIVND (reference sequence). CDR3 sequence: CASSVVGADEQFF. The CDR3 region has the DNA TGTGCCAGTAGTGTCGTAGGGGCGGATGAGCAGTTCTTC.

The chain uses TRBV27 and TRBJ2-1; D ambiguous. Germline values: CDR1 MNHEY, CDR2 SMNVEV (reference sequence). The CDR3 covers 16 residues. V lost 5 bases and J lost 5, with 19 bases in between. The CDR3 loop is CASSPPGEAVNNEQFF. CDR3 bases: TGTGCCAGCAGTCCCCCGGGTGAGGCGGTGAACAATGAGCAGTTCTTC.

In its sample, this clonotype was seen many times. This chain connects TRBV20-1 to TRBJ1-2; D possibly corresponds to TRBD1 (5 bases). The length of the CDR3 is 13 residues. Germline V gene data show CDR1 as DFQATT and CDR2 as SNEGSKA (reference sequence). Trimming removed 3 bases from V and 8 bases from J, with 16 bases in between. CDR3 in amino acids: CSASPWGVEGYTF. The CDR3 coding sequence is TGCAGTGCTAGCCCATGGGGGGTCGAGGGCTACACCTTC.

This clonotype was seen at least ten times. The chain couples TRBV5-1 to TRBJ1-2; 7 nucleotides match TRBD1. V was pared by 0 bases and J by 1 base, with 9 bases of the junction left unmatched. The CDR3 has 17 amino acids. Germline V gene data show CDR1 as SGHRS and CDR2 as YFSETQ. CDR3 DNA: TGCGCCAGCAGCTTGGCCAATACGGGACAGAGTAACTATGGCTACACCTTC. Its translation is CASSLANTGQSNYGYTF. Complete variable domain (other parts from reference TRBV5-1 and TRBJ1-2): KAGVTQTPRYLIKTRGQQVTLSCSPISGHRSVSWYQQTPGQGLQFLFEYFSETQRNKGNFPGRFSGRQFSNSRSEMNVSTLELGDSALYLCASSLANTGQSNYGYTFGSGTRLTVV.